These T cell receptor beta chains were read from a single sample in a study of patients and donors after allogeneic stem cell transplantation. From the RT-PCR reads, TCRdb called clonotypes with MiXCR, one entry per CDR3 protein. The data hold 900,000 to 1,000,000 distinct CDR3 sequences, with about 20% observed a single time. The specimen sequenced was blood, either unsorted or a sorted T cell fraction (not recorded which). These receptors all come from a human donor who was either an allogeneic HSCT recipient or a stem cell or donor lymphocyte infusion donor (not recorded which). It is not recorded whose cells these are; they may come from a transplant donor. Both conserved end residues are part of each CDR3. D genes are given only for firm matches. Size values are once, few and many counts, or a class for expanded clones, and some rows have none.

D: -; V: TRBV28; J: TRBJ2-7; size: -; CDR3: CASSLLEANEQYF; DNA: TGTGCCAGCAGTTTATTGGAGGCCAACGAGCAGTACTTC
D: TRBD1; V: TRBV7-9; J: TRBJ1-2; size: few; CDR3: CASSFRDRDYGYTF; DNA: TGTGCCAGCAGCTTTCGGGACAGGGACTATGGCTACACCTTC
D: -; V: TRBV12-3/TRBV12-4; J: TRBJ1-6; size: few; CDR3: CASTPRAFGNSPLHF; DNA: TGTGCCAGCACCCCCCGTGCGTTTGGGAATTCACCCCTCCACTTT
D: -; V: TRBV12-3/TRBV12-4; J: TRBJ1-4; size: -; CDR3: CASSLEPRVEKLFF; DNA: TGTGCCAGCAGTTTAGAACCAAGGGTTGAAAAACTGTTTTTT
D: -; V: TRBV2; J: TRBJ2-5; size: few; CDR3: CASSARGLRETQYF; DNA: TGTGCCAGCAGTGCTCGGGGGCTCAGGGAGACCCAGTACTTC
D: -; V: TRBV7-2; J: TRBJ2-1; size: few; CDR3: CASSPGLNSYNEQFF; DNA: TGTGCCAGCAGCCCCGGACTAAACTCCTACAATGAGCAGTTCTTC
D: -; V: TRBV3-1; J: TRBJ1-3; size: -; CDR3: CASSQVQGVGNTIYF; DNA: TGTGCCAGCAGCCAAGTACAGGGAGTTGGAAACACCATATATTTT
D: TRBD1; V: TRBV27; J: TRBJ1-2; size: -; CDR3: CASSLSRGQGYTF; DNA: TGTGCCAGCAGTTTATCCAGGGGGCAAGGCTACACCTTC
D: -; V: TRBV15; J: TRBJ2-2; size: -; CDR3: CATSGPGLPNTGELFF; DNA: TGTGCCACCAGCGGACCGGGACTGCCGAACACCGGGGAGCTGTTTTTT
D: TRBD1; V: TRBV5-1; J: TRBJ1-1; size: few; CDR3: CASSSVGTGGTEAFF; DNA: TGCGCCAGCAGCTCAGTCGGGACAGGGGGCACTGAAGCTTTCTTT
D: TRBD2; V: TRBV12-3/TRBV12-4; J: TRBJ2-1; size: many; CDR3: CASTGGTKGWDEQFF; DNA: TGTGCCAGCACTGGCGGGACTAAGGGTTGGGATGAGCAGTTCTTC
D: TRBD2; V: TRBV12-3/TRBV12-4; J: TRBJ2-1; size: many; CDR3: CASSPGLAAYNEQFF; DNA: TGTGCCAGCAGTCCGGGACTAGCGGCTTACAATGAGCAGTTCTTC
D: -; V: TRBV4-1; J: TRBJ1-4; size: -; CDR3: CASRGTATNEKLFF; DNA: TGCGCCAGCAGAGGGACGGCAACTAATGAAAAACTGTTTTTT